A single sample gave rise to the 18 T cell receptor beta chains below, sequenced in a study of blood T cell repertoires in COVID-19. Measured with immunoSEQ multiplex PCR; TCRdb has only the in-frame clones, and not every one. Among 200,000 to 300,000 clones listed, 84% were seen once. Sample: peripheral blood. Receptor source: a man aged 35 to 55 who had recovered from COVID-19.

V gene TRBV10-3 combines with J gene TRBJ1-3, with 10 bases matching TRBD1. V shed 10 bases and J 9 bases; nucleotides not matched to a gene: 12. Germline CDR1 is ENHRY and CDR2 is SYGVKD. The length of the CDR3 is 14 residues. The CDR3 sequence is CATHPGQGKGTIYF. DNA for the CDR3: TGTGCCACCCATCCGGGACAGGGGAAGGGCACCATATATTTT.

V gene TRBV5-6 combines with J gene TRBJ1-4; 7 bases map to TRBD1. Germline V gene lookup returns CDR1 SGHDT and CDR2 YYEEEE. V shed 5 bases and J 7 bases; nucleotides not matched to a gene: 8. The CDR3 has 14 residues. Here the CDR3 reads CASRKRGRGEKLFF. CDR3 coding DNA: TGTGCCAGCAGAAAGAGGGGGCGAGGTGAAAAACTGTTTTTT.

This rearrangement joins TRBV18 to TRBJ2-4; TRBD1 might be the D (6 bases). Germline V gene sequence: CDR1 KGHSH, CDR2 LQKENI. The CDR3 is 15 amino acids. V shed 4 bases and J shed 0 bases, with 10 bases lying between them. CDR3 coding DNA: TGTGCCAGCTCACAGGACAGAGTAGCCAAAAACATTCAGTACTTC. It translates to CASSQDRVAKNIQYF.

Only one count was recorded for this clone. The genes are TRBV7-9 and TRBJ1-6, with 8 bases identical to TRBD1. The CDR3 covers 17 residues. Germline CDR1 reads SEHNR; CDR2 reads FQNEAQ (reference sequence). V gave up 3 bases and J gave up 6 bases; unmatched junction bases: 10. CDR3 nucleotide sequence: TGTGCCAGCAGCTTGGAGGGGCAGGGGGCGAGTAATTCACCCCTCCACTTT. Protein: CASSLEGQGASNSPLHF.

CDR3 sequence reads: CASTPSGGTNTGELFF. Here the CDR3 DNA reads TGTGCCAGCACCCCTAGCGGGGGTACGAACACCGGGGAGCTGTTTTTT. The V gene is TRBV6-6, the J gene TRBJ2-2, with TRBD2 identical over 10 bases. Germline trimming cut 7 bases from V and 0 bases from J; bases unmatched to any gene: 5. Germline lookup yields CDR1 MNHNY and CDR2 SVGAGI (reference sequence). This CDR3 is 16 amino acids long.

This chain connects TRBV10-2 to TRBJ2-3; D is unresolved. The CDR3 consists of 16 residues. The ends were cut back, 5 bases at V and 4 bases at J, with 19 bases in the middle. CDR1 WSHSY and CDR2 SAAADI come from the germline V gene. CDR3 sequence: CASSPTEPKRSDTQYF. The DNA of the CDR3 is TGCGCCAGCAGTCCCACAGAGCCAAAGAGATCAGATACGCAGTATTTT.

The rearrangement joins TRBV5-4 to TRBJ2-3, with D tentatively TRBD2 (5 bases). The ends were cut back, 0 bases at V and 1 base at J, with 12 bases in the middle. The V gene's germline CDR1 is SGHNT and CDR2 YYREEE (reference sequence). The CDR3 is 16 residues long. The CDR3 DNA follows: TGTGCCAGCAGCTTGGAGGGCGGGCTCCGCACAGATACGCAGTATTTT. It translates to CASSLEGGLRTDTQYF.

The chain recombines TRBV9 with TRBJ2-7; tentatively, D is TRBD2 (6 bases). The CDR3 extends over 15 amino acids. CDR1 is SGDLS, CDR2 YYNGEE, per germline. The V and J ends lost 4 bases and 2 bases respectively, with 16 bases between them. The CDR3 DNA follows: TGTGCCAGCAGCCCTAGACTAGTTTGGGCCTACGAGCAGTACTTC. Translation gives CASSPRLVWAYEQYF. Together with reference TRBV9 and TRBJ2-7, the CDR3 gives the full variable domain: DSGVTQTPKHLITATGQRVTLRCSPRSGDLSVYWYQQSLDQGLQFLIQYYNGEERAKGNILERFSAQQFPDLHSELNLSSLELGDSALYFCASSPRLVWAYEQYFGPGTRLTVT.

The rearrangement joins TRBV27 to TRBJ1-4; TRBD1 might be the D (5 bases). Germline V CDR1 and CDR2: MNHEY, SMNVEV (reference sequence). The CDR3 is made up of 14 amino acids. Between the trimmed V and J ends, which lost 3 bases and 7 bases, there was a span of 12 bases. The CDR3 bases are TGTGCCAGCAGTTTGGAGGGGAGGGGTGAAAAACTGTTTTTT. Protein: CASSLEGRGEKLFF.

The CDR3 sequence: CASSSMGPPLNTEAFF. The CDR3 coding sequence is TGTGCCAGCAGCTCTATGGGGCCTCCTTTGAACACTGAAGCTTTCTTT. This chain connects TRBV11-3 to TRBJ1-1, with D perhaps matching TRBD1 (5 bases). Germline CDR1 and CDR2: SGHNT and YENEEA. CDR3 length: 16 amino acids. Trimming pared 4 bases from V and 0 bases from J, leaving 15 bases between.

This chain uses TRBV11-2 with TRBJ1-1, with D possibly being TRBD1 (6 bases). The ends were cut back, 3 bases at V and 5 bases at J, with 22 bases in the middle. Germline V lookup: CDR1 SGHAT, CDR2 FQNNGV. CDR3 length: 17 residues. CDR3 region: CASSLYRNNREETEAFF. CDR3 DNA sequence: TGTGCCAGCAGCTTGTACCGTAACAACAGGGAAGAAACTGAAGCTTTCTTT.

This sequence joins TRBV12-3 or TRBV12-4 and TRBJ1-6; D is uncertain. V lost 6 bases and J 12 bases, leaving 9 bases between the germline ends. The CDR3 loop spans 11 amino acids. The CDR3 DNA reads TGTGCCAGCAGCTGGTCAGGACCCCTCCACTTT. Translated, it gives CASSWSGPLHF.

V usage is TRBV5-1 and J usage is TRBJ2-7, with 8 bases aligning to TRBD1. This CDR3 contains 14 residues. Trimming removed 4 bases from V and 2 bases from J; junction bases left unmatched: 5. Germline V gene sequence: CDR1 SGHRS, CDR2 YFSETQ. The CDR3 spells CASSVGTGAYEQYF. CDR3 coding DNA: TGCGCCAGCAGCGTAGGGACAGGTGCCTACGAGCAGTACTTC.

The chain couples TRBV7-2 to TRBJ2-5; unclear D gene. V lost 3 bases and J lost 5, with 10 bases in between. The CDR3 totals 13 residues. Germline CDR1 is SGHTA and CDR2 is FQGNSA. The CDR3 loop is CASSFALRETQYF. The DNA of the CDR3 is TGTGCCAGCAGCTTTGCTCTTCGGGAGACCCAGTACTTC.

This sequence joins TRBV19 and TRBJ2-3; D is ambiguous. The CDR3 has 11 residues. The V gene lost 5 bases and the J gene lost 6 bases, with 6 bases spanning the gap. The germline V gene has CDR1 LNHDA and CDR2 SQIVND (reference sequence). CDR3 loop: CASSSADTQYF. The DNA for the CDR3 is TGTGCCAGTAGTTCCGCGGATACGCAGTATTTT.

This rearrangement joins TRBV4-3 to TRBJ1-1, with unresolved D. With 1 base removed from V and 6 bases from J, the gap between germline ends came to 6 bases. Germline lookup yields CDR1 LGHNA and CDR2 YSLEER. The CDR3 has 12 amino acids. CDR3 sequence: CASSQGGSEAFF. DNA of the CDR3: TGCGCCAGCAGCCAAGGAGGTTCTGAAGCTTTCTTT.

This clone was recorded a few times. The V and J genes are TRBV7-8 and TRBJ2-2; tentatively, D is TRBD2 (7 bases). The length of the CDR3 is 15 residues. CDR1 is SGHVS, CDR2 FQNEAQ, per germline. Trimming took 5 bases from V and 6 from J, leaving 16 bases between them. Here the CDR3 reads CASSAPGGRAGELFF. CDR3 DNA: TGTGCCAGCAGCGCCCCGGGGGGCCGAGCCGGGGAGCTGTTTTTT.

V is TRBV14 and J is TRBJ2-7; TRBD1 agrees at 8 bases. From germline, CDR1 is SGHDN and CDR2 FVKESK. The CDR3 length is 15 residues. Trimming cost V 4 bases and J 1 base; bases outside gene matches: 6. CDR3 protein: CASSPWTGNSYEQYF. In DNA form, the CDR3 reads TGTGCCAGCAGCCCCTGGACAGGGAATTCCTACGAGCAGTACTTC. The variable domain in full, with the rest retrieved from reference TRBV14 and TRBJ2-7, is EAGVTQFPSHSVIEKGQTVTLRCDPISGHDNLYWYRRVMGKEIKFLLHFVKESKQDESGMPNNRFLAERTGGTYSTLKVQPAELEDSGVYFCASSPWTGNSYEQYFGPGTRLTVT.